A single sample is the source of the 26 T cell receptor beta chains below, sequenced in a study of blood T cell repertoires in COVID-19. Here immunoSEQ multiplex PCR was the method, and the copy in TCRdb shows in-frame clones only, minus some. The sample lists 170,000 or so clones, over 75% seen once, with less than 30% in the top ten. Sequences were obtained from peripheral blood. The origin of the receptors is a woman between 65 and 79 years old with acute or convalescent COVID-19.

The J gene is TRBJ1-5, the V gene TRBV7-9; D remains unclear. The V end lost 1 base, the J end lost 5 bases, and 6 bases lay between the germline ends. From germline, CDR1 is SEHNR and CDR2 FQNEAQ (reference sequence). This CDR3 region has 13 residues. The CDR3, as DNA: TGTGCCAGCAGCTTAGTGGCAGATCAGCCCCAGCATTTT. Translation gives CASSLVADQPQHF.

The table lists this clone with a count of one. The chain carries TRBV19 and TRBJ2-5; no definite D call. The germline gives CDR1 LNHDA, CDR2 SQIVND (reference sequence). CDR3 length equals 13 residues. Trimming took off 3 bases at V and 1 base at J, with 6 bases between the two ends. The CDR3 is CASSILFQETQYF. The DNA of the CDR3 is TGTGCCAGTAGTATTCTATTCCAAGAGACCCAGTACTTC.

The chain recombines TRBV5-1 with TRBJ1-2, with D tentatively TRBD1 (5 bases). Germline V lookup: CDR1 SGHRS, CDR2 YFSETQ. There are 13 residues in the CDR3. With 0 bases removed from V and 6 bases from J, the gap between germline ends came to 9 bases. The CDR3 loop reads CASSLAAGNGYTF. The DNA for the CDR3 is TGCGCCAGCAGCTTGGCGGCAGGGAATGGCTACACCTTC.

The CDR3 sequence: CASSLLTGFEQYF. The CDR3 DNA sequence: TGTGCCAGCAGCTTGCTGACAGGGTTCGAGCAGTACTTC. V is TRBV5-8 and J is TRBJ2-7, with 7 positions matching TRBD1. V gave up 1 base and J gave up 6 bases; unmatched junction bases: 4. Germline assignment: CDR1 SGHTS and CDR2 YDEGEE. This CDR3 is 13 amino acids long.

Here the CDR3 DNA reads TGTGCCAGTAGTATAGATCAACCAGCGGGAGGGCCCAATGAGCAGTTCTTC. Its protein product is CASSIDQPAGGPNEQFF. The chain carries TRBV19 and TRBJ2-1; 10 nucleotides align to TRBD2. This CDR3 is 17 amino acids long. With V trimmed by 0 bases and J by 6 bases, 8 bases remained unmatched. In germline, CDR1 is LNHDA, CDR2 SQIVND (reference sequence).

The chain employs TRBV6-5 and TRBJ2-1, with no clear D. The V gene's germline CDR1 is MNHEY and CDR2 SVGAGI. The CDR3 is 14 residues long. V lost 5 bases and J lost 7, with 15 bases in between. The CDR3 sequence is CASSLGPAQNEQFF. The CDR3 coding sequence is TGTGCCAGCAGTCTTGGGCCGGCGCAGAATGAGCAGTTCTTC.

This chain uses TRBV5-1 with TRBJ2-2; 8 bases align to TRBD2. Germline trimming cut 6 bases from V and 6 bases from J; bases unmatched to any gene: 13. The CDR3 consists of 16 residues. Germline CDR1 and CDR2: SGHRS and YFSETQ. In nucleotides, the CDR3 is TGCGCCAGCAACCCCGTAGGGCCGGGAGGGGCCGGGGAGCTGTTTTTT. This translates into CASNPVGPGGAGELFF.

V usage is TRBV15 and J usage is TRBJ2-7; D is uncertain. V lost 1 base to trimming and J lost 0 bases, with 13 bases between them. This CDR3 is built from 16 residues. Germline CDR1 is LNHNV and CDR2 is YYDKDF (reference sequence). CDR3 region: CATSRGQSAVSYEQYF. In DNA, the CDR3 is TGTGCCACCAGCAGAGGTCAGTCGGCGGTCTCCTACGAGCAGTACTTC. Using reference TRBV15 and TRBJ2-7 for the parts outside the CDR3, the full variable domain is DAMVIQNPRYQVTQFGKPVTLSCSQTLNHNVMYWYQQKSSQAPKLLFHYYDKDFNNEADTPDNFQSRRPNTSFCFLDIRSPGLGDTAMYLCATSRGQSAVSYEQYFGPGTRLTVT.

The rearrangement joins TRBV29-1 to TRBJ2-3; weak D call: TRBD2 (6 bases). CDR3 size: 11 residues. The germline gives CDR1 SQVTM, CDR2 ANQGSEA. Trimming took 3 bases from V and 15 from J, leaving 16 bases between them. The CDR3 nucleotides are TGCAGCGTTGACTTTGCGGGGAGCTTATATTTT. Encoded protein: CSVDFAGSLYF.

The V and J genes are TRBV10-3 and TRBJ2-3; 8 bases match TRBD2. With 2 bases clipped from V and 4 bases from J, the junction kept 8 bases outside the gene matches. Germline values: CDR1 ENHRY, CDR2 SYGVKD. The CDR3 is made up of 16 amino acids. The CDR3 sequence is CAISEGTSLAADTQYF. The CDR3 DNA follows: TGTGCCATCAGTGAGGGGACTAGTTTGGCGGCAGATACGCAGTATTTT.

J is TRBJ1-6 and V is TRBV11-2, with 11 bases matching TRBD1. V lost 4 bases and J lost 10; bases outside the gene matches: 6. CDR1 and CDR2 (germline): SGHAT, FQNNGV. This CDR3 is built from 15 residues. The CDR3 here is CASSWTGGSESPLHF. The CDR3 bases are TGTGCCAGCAGCTGGACAGGGGGCTCGGAGTCACCCCTCCACTTT.

This clone has just a few counts. The chain couples TRBV10-3 to TRBJ1-4; 8 bases align to TRBD1. The CDR3 totals 13 residues. CDR1 and CDR2 (germline): ENHRY, SYGVKD. Unmatched junction bases numbered 9, after V lost 11 bases and J lost 7 bases. The DNA of the CDR3 is TGTGCCTCCGGACAGGGCGTTCGTGAAAAACTGTTTTTT. Translation: CASGQGVREKLFF.

The CDR3 nucleotides are TGTGCCAGTACCACCGGTTTTAATTCACCCCTCCACTTT. As protein: CASTTGFNSPLHF. The chain couples TRBV19 to TRBJ1-6, with D uncertain. Germline V lookup: CDR1 LNHDA, CDR2 SQIVND (reference sequence). This CDR3 contains 13 residues. V was pared by 7 bases and J by 6 bases, with 10 bases between.

This chain joins TRBV29-1 and TRBJ2-1; 12 bases are a match to TRBD2. V lost 7 bases and J lost 5; bases outside the gene matches: 6. The germline CDR1 and CDR2 sequences are SQVTM and ANQGSEA. The CDR3 totals 14 residues. Written as DNA, the CDR3 is TGCAGCGCCAATCTAGCGGGAGGGCACAATGAGCAGTTCTTC. Translated, it gives CSANLAGGHNEQFF.

This clone has only one observation. This chain links TRBV2 with TRBJ2-7, with TRBD2 as a possible D gene (7 bases). V was shortened by 8 bases and J by 4 bases, with 27 bases between the two germline ends. Germline CDR1 reads SNHLY; CDR2 reads FYNNEI. There are 17 residues in the CDR3. The CDR3 loop reads CASSGGSRGTDEYEQYF. CDR3 DNA sequence: TGTGCCAGCTCGGGGGGCTCGCGCGGAACCGACGAATACGAGCAGTACTTC.

J is TRBJ1-1 and V is TRBV24-1; TRBD1 might be the D (6 bases). Germline-derived CDR1 and CDR2 are KGHDR and SFDVKD. The V end was cut by 7 bases, the J end by 8 bases, with 13 bases between. The CDR3 loop spans 12 amino acids. The CDR3 spells CATSTGQGEAFF. CDR3 nucleotides: TGTGCCACCAGCACCGGGCAGGGGGAAGCTTTCTTT.

V usage is TRBV21-1 and J usage is TRBJ2-1; the D segment call TRBD2 is taken from the table without a DNA check. TRBV21-1 is marked as a pseudogene. The length of the CDR3 is 10 residues. The chain's CDR3 is CARSKSEQFF. Written as DNA, the CDR3 is TGTGCCAGATCTAAAAGTGAGCAGTTCTTC.

This chain joins TRBV4-1 and TRBJ2-2; the D is unclear. The CDR3 totals 13 residues. Germline V gives CDR1 MGHRA, CDR2 YSYEKL. With 3 bases removed from V and 5 bases from J, the gap between germline ends came to 7 bases. In DNA form, the CDR3 reads TGCGCCAGCAGCCACCTAGAAACCGGGGAGCTGTTTTTT. Amino acids: CASSHLETGELFF.

The chain carries TRBV6-1 and TRBJ1-5; D not resolved. V was pared by 2 bases and J by 4 bases, with 12 bases between. Germline V CDR1 and CDR2: MNHNS, SASEGT. The CDR3 length is 15 residues. The CDR3: CASSEMYSLNQPQHF. The CDR3 DNA reads as TGTGCCAGCAGTGAAATGTACAGTCTTAATCAGCCCCAGCATTTT.

This chain uses TRBV28 with TRBJ2-2, with 8 nucleotides matching TRBD2. CDR1 and CDR2 (germline): MDHEN, SYDVKM. The CDR3 totals 15 residues. J lost 6 bases, V lost 3 bases, and 6 bases had no gene match. The DNA for the CDR3 is TGTGCCAGCAGTTTGGCTAGCGGGCGCGCCGGGGAGCTGTTTTTT. Residues: CASSLASGRAGELFF.

This clone showed up just once. The rearrangement uses TRBV30 and TRBJ2-6; D unresolved. V was pared by 0 bases and J by 0 bases, with 6 bases between. Germline CDR1 and CDR2: GTSNPN and SVGIG (reference sequence). This CDR3 has 15 amino acids. The CDR3 is CAWSVGYSGANVLTF. Written as DNA, the CDR3 is TGTGCCTGGAGTGTGGGCTACTCTGGGGCCAACGTCCTGACTTTC.

The V and J genes are TRBV5-1 and TRBJ2-5, with TRBD2 matching over 9 bases. The CDR3 is 19 residues long. Trimming at V came to 1 base and at J to 0 bases, leaving 13 bases not matched to a gene. CDR1 and CDR2 (germline): SGHRS, YFSETQ. The CDR3 sequence is CASSLRATLGTSNQETQYF. For the CDR3, the DNA is TGCGCCAGCAGCTTGAGGGCCACCCTCGGGACTAGCAACCAAGAGACCCAGTACTTC.

The chain employs TRBV13 and TRBJ1-2; 10 nucleotides align to TRBD1. V dropped 8 bases and J dropped 4; count of bases not matched to a gene: 7. Germline V CDR1 and CDR2: PRHDT, FYEKMQ (reference sequence). The CDR3 consists of 14 residues. The CDR3 bases are TGTGCCAGCGAGGGGACAGGGGAAGGCTATGGCTACACCTTC. Its translation: CASEGTGEGYGYTF.

V gene TRBV3-1 (or the pseudogene TRBV3-2) combines with J gene TRBJ2-7; TRBD2 aligns across 8 bases. The germline V gene has CDR1 LGHDT and CDR2 YNNKEL (reference sequence). The CDR3 is made up of 14 amino acids. V dropped 4 bases and J dropped 6; count of bases not matched to a gene: 8. This CDR3 is CASSLNREGVEQYF. CDR3 sequence (DNA): TGTGCCAGCAGCCTAAACCGGGAGGGAGTCGAGCAGTACTTC.

In its sample, this clone was seen a few times. The chain carries TRBV3-1 (or the pseudogene TRBV3-2) and TRBJ1-4, with 7 bases lining up with TRBD1. The V gene end was trimmed by 4 bases and the J gene end by 7 bases; junction bases not matched to a gene: 6. The CDR3 runs 14 residues. Germline loops: CDR1 LGHDT, CDR2 YNNKEL (reference sequence). DNA of the CDR3: TGTGCCAGCAGCCCACCGGGACAGCCTGAAAAACTGTTTTTT. Translation: CASSPPGQPEKLFF.

This chain joins TRBV12-3 or TRBV12-4 and TRBJ2-3; D may be TRBD1 (5 bases). The CDR3 is made up of 13 amino acids. Trimming left V 3 bases short and J 6 bases short, with 10 bases between. The CDR3 nucleotides are TGTGCCAGCAGTTTCGAAGGGGTTGATACGCAGTATTTT. Translated, it gives CASSFEGVDTQYF.